The entry below gives a single T cell receptor (beta chain) sequence along with its context. What it recognizes is unknown. The J segment lost 1 base and the V segment lost 4 bases, leaving 7 bases of the junction unmatched. Germline V gene lookup returns CDR1 MNHNS and CDR2 SASEGT. The length of the CDR3 is 17 residues. The data derive from a study of OX40 agonist ivuxolimab in advanced cancers. The overall study: Those enrolled were 70% to 85% male, with a mean age of approximately 60 years and ages from about 20 to 80. People who had prior anti-PD-1, anti-PD-L1 or anti-CTLA-4 therapy could take part, and around 40% had some. General study results and limits: Relative to CD4+ cells, CD8+ T cells on average had more expanded clones.

Peripheral blood came from all dose cohorts at three timepoints. TCRdb's copy holds only in-frame clones and misses some; the assay was immunoSEQ multiplex PCR. Of some 140,000 clones listed, approximately 90% are singletons. Sequences were derived from CD4+ or CD8+ T cells sorted from blood, sampled in a trial of the OX40 agonist ivuxolimab. This clonotype was sampled from an adult with an advanced solid tumor such as melanoma, head and neck, liver or kidney cancer. The rearrangement joins TRBV6-1 to TRBJ1-5, with 10 bases identical to TRBD1. DNA for the CDR3: TGTGCCAGCAGTGGCGGGACAGGGGCTGAGAGCAATCAGCCCCAGCATTTT. It is translated as CASSGGTGAESNQPQHF.